The T cell receptor beta chain under discussion was sequenced for a study of blood T cells in healthy people across ages. This clonotype occurred many times. The CDR3 is 14 amino acids. The V end was cut by 6 bases, the J end by 2 bases, with 11 bases between. Together with a sample-barcoded 5' primer, a J-beta primer mix was included in a second PCR lasting roughly 6 to 12 cycles. MiXCR was run by TCRdb on the 5' RACE reads, yielding one entry per CDR3 protein. The sample lists around 800,000 distinct CDR3 sequences, 25% to 30% occurring once. These data also formed part of another study, on T cells of mothers and their children.

Sequencing was done on a sample of blood. V gene TRBV12-3 or TRBV12-4 combines with J gene TRBJ2-1; D tentatively fits TRBD1 or TRBD2 (7 bases each). This TCR was sampled from a boy younger than 18 in good health. The CDR3 region has the DNA TGTGCCAGCAGCCAGGGGGGGCCCTACAATGAGCAGTTCTTC. It yields the protein CASSQGGPYNEQFF.